These T cell receptor beta chains were read from a single sample in a study of blood T cell repertoires in COVID-19. TCRdb's table, derived via immunoSEQ multiplex PCR, lists solely in-frame clones and lacks some. This sample has under 200,000 clones, with around 89% found just once. Input material: peripheral blood. All receptors derive from a man aged 35-49 years with active or convalescent COVID-19. Each CDR3 is given with its conserved first and last residue. Fields, in order: D gene, J gene, clone size, V gene, CDR3 protein, CDR3 DNA. The D gene is left open where the match is weak. Some rows mark clone size as missing; the rest say once, few, many or name a class of expanded clone.

.	TRBJ2-7	.	TRBV11-3	CASSLAPGIEDEQYF	TGTGCCAGCAGCTTAGCTCCGGGAATAGAAGACGAGCAGTACTTC
TRBD2	TRBJ2-1	.	TRBV27	CASSLAGGPTNEQFF	TGTGCCAGCAGTTTAGCGGGAGGGCCGACGAATGAGCAGTTCTTC
TRBD1	TRBJ1-1	.	TRBV15	CATSRFPGTGVGTEAFF	TGTGCCACCAGCAGATTTCCCGGGACAGGGGTGGGGACTGAAGCTTTCTTT
.	TRBJ1-2	.	TRBV19	CASTSGSTAGGYTF	TGTGCCAGTACCTCGGGGTCAACTGCGGGCGGCTACACCTTC
TRBD1	TRBJ1-2	.	TRBV2	CASRGQGNGYTF	TGTGCCAGCAGGGGACAGGGAAATGGCTACACCTTC
TRBD2	TRBJ2-1	.	TRBV19	CASSPRTSGNNEQFF	TGTGCCAGTAGCCCCCGGACTAGCGGAAACAATGAGCAGTTCTTC
.	TRBJ2-7	.	TRBV18	CASSPGLGEGEQYF	TGTGCCAGCTCACCTGGTCTCGGCGAGGGCGAGCAGTACTTC
.	TRBJ2-5	once	TRBV14	CASSQPAPGIGETQYF	TGTGCCAGCAGCCAACCGGCTCCAGGGATAGGCGAGACCCAGTACTTC
TRBD1	TRBJ1-5	once	TRBV4-2	CASSLLGAGGNQLQHF	TGTGCCAGCAGCCTATTGGGGGCAGGGGGCAATCAGCTCCAGCATTTT
TRBD2	TRBJ2-1	.	TRBV27	CASSVILAGGPGEQFF	TGTGCCAGCAGTGTAATACTAGCGGGAGGGCCTGGTGAGCAGTTCTTC
TRBD1	TRBJ1-1	.	TRBV18	CASSPQGTANTEAFF	TGTGCCAGCTCACCTCAGGGGACAGCGAACACTGAAGCTTTCTTT
TRBD1	TRBJ1-1	.	TRBV7-6	CASSTIGQGATEAFF	TGTGCCAGCAGCACTATTGGACAGGGGGCCACTGAAGCTTTCTTT
.	TRBJ2-1	once	TRBV4-2	CASSQERTGGNEQFF	TGTGCCAGCAGCCAAGAGAGGACAGGAGGGAATGAGCAGTTCTTC
.	TRBJ2-1	.	TRBV24-1	CATSETGYNEQFF	TGTGCCACCAGTGAAACGGGCTACAATGAGCAGTTCTTC
TRBD1	TRBJ1-5	.	TRBV5-4	CASSAGQTNQPQHF	TGTGCCAGCAGCGCGGGACAGACCAATCAGCCCCAGCATTTT
TRBD2	TRBJ2-3	.	TRBV10-3	CAISVLAGGPSTDTQYF	TGTGCCATCAGTGTCTTAGCGGGGGGGCCTAGCACAGATACGCAGTATTTT
.	TRBJ1-5	.	TRBV19	CASSIRGTNQPQHF	TGTGCCAGTAGTATTAGGGGGACCAATCAGCCCCAGCATTTT
.	TRBJ2-5	.	TRBV12-5	CASDPFGTSHPRETQYF	TGTGCTAGCGACCCTTTTGGGACATCTCATCCTAGGGAGACCCAGTACTTC
.	TRBJ2-3	.	TRBV12-3/TRBV12-4	CASRVTEDTQYF	TGTGCCAGCAGGGTCACAGAAGATACGCAGTATTTT
.	TRBJ2-3	.	TRBV7-3	CASSLPPYTDTQYF	TGTGCCAGCAGCTTACCCCCTTACACAGATACGCAGTATTTT
.	TRBJ2-5	.	TRBV5-4	CASSLDRVETQYF	TGTGCCAGCAGCTTGGACAGGGTAGAGACCCAGTACTTC
.	TRBJ2-3	.	TRBV3-1/TRBV3-2	CASSQGSPGVYTQYF	TGTGCCAGCAGCCAAGGTTCGCCGGGGGTCTATACGCAGTATTTT
.	TRBJ2-7	.	TRBV2	CASSRNTDLAASEQYF	TGTGCCAGCAGCCGGAACACGGACTTAGCGGCATCCGAGCAGTACTTC
TRBD1	TRBJ1-2	.	TRBV6-5	CASSYSRTGDNYGYTF	TGTGCCAGCAGTTACTCGAGGACAGGGGATAACTATGGCTACACCTTC